This T cell receptor (beta chain) was observed in a study of CD8 T cells in ankylosing spondylitis. Findings and caveats of the study: The study identified a TCR beta motif of roughly eight highly homologous variants that appeared characteristic of ankylosing spondylitis blood. The clones that were linked to disease were reported to be significantly enriched in matched synovial fluid samples from ankylosing spondylitis patients.

TCRdb re-derived calls from the 5' RACE reads in MiXCR, one entry per CDR3 protein. This sample has hundreds of thousands of distinct CDR3 sequences, with approximately 12% found just once. For this clonotype: Its target is not known. One end of the junction is discordant with germline, which a read error may explain.

This CDR3 has 15 amino acids. The germline CDR1 and CDR2 sequences are MNHEY and SVGEGT. The sequenced sample was blood, either unsorted or a sorted T cell fraction (not recorded which). The source of this sequence is a male donor with ankylosing spondylitis. V and J are TRBV6-2 or TRBV6-3 and TRBJ2-1, with D perhaps TRBD2 (6 bases). For the CDR3, the DNA is TGTGCCAGCAATTACAAACTAGCTCTATACAATGAGCAGTTCTTC. Translation gives CASNYKLALYNEQFF.